This T cell receptor beta chain is from a study of blood T cell repertoires in COVID-19 (TCRdb year 2020). Some background on the complete study: Collaborator samples came from the United States, Italy and Spain and covered acute and convalescent phases of COVID-19. The material from the prospective study consisted of cDNA or gDNA derived from T cells, B-cell-depleted T cells, or PBMCs. The dataset comprised deeply sampled blood TCRbeta repertoires from subjects exposed to, actively infected with, or recovered from COVID-19. The repertoires were released in a freely available public database intended as a resource for research on the immune response to SARS-CoV-2. Samples came from the ongoing ImmuneRACE study (first 160 participants) plus 1,254 subjects from 6 global collaborators. Sample metadata almost always included a de-identified subject ID, COVID-19 status, age in years and sex. Where HLA class I and class II types were available, the types were taken from metadata supplied by the sample provider, not from assay-based typing.

TCRbeta CDR3 regions were amplified from genomic DNA using the immunoSEQ Assay, a bias-controlled multiplex PCR. Per the original workflow: Within the assay, amplification of reference gene primers was used to estimate how many nucleated cells each sample contained. To quantify the absolute abundance of each unique TCRbeta CDR3 rearrangement, sequence reads were collapsed and filtered. For each sample, productive Simpson clonality was calculated as the square root of Simpson's diversity index across productive rearrangements. Sourced from immuneACCESS, this table was stored by TCRdb with only in-frame sequences that have V and J called. A share of the clones is absent; for the studies checked, an unresolved V gene accounts for under half, and the remainder has no known explanation. V, J and clone size reflect that table, while D and trimming were determined from the DNA. Here the sample has about 150,000 clones; around 85% occur a single time. Clones ranked in the top ten supply less than 3.5% of the sample.

Points the paper makes about the study in general: How much clinical and demographic metadata was included differed by source and by participant, and the metadata was provided uncurated.

V sheds 0 bases and J sheds 5 bases, leaving 13 bases between their ends. The CDR3 sequence holds 15 residues, the cysteine and phenylalanine included. Here the CDR3 DNA is all that survives: 45 bases in frame from base 1. Per the germline V gene, SGDLS is the CDR1 and YYNGEE is the CDR2. Each collaborating institution followed its own protocols to collect whole blood in K2EDTA tubes. For TCRbeta analysis, collaborators shipped samples in one of three forms: frozen whole blood, isolated PBMCs, or DNA extracted from either of those sample types. Details on this clone: The specificity of this receptor is unknown. Per-base quality was not reported, and no clone a single base away is much larger than it.

This TCR came from a man aged 70-80 years with acute or convalescent COVID-19. Input material: peripheral blood. The V and J segments used are TRBV9 and TRBJ2-3; a tentative D match to TRBD2 spans 6 bases. CDR3 region: CASSVGPGAGDTQYF. The DNA reads as follows: TGTGCCAGCAGCGTAGGCCCGGGAGCGGGAGATACGCAGTATTTT.